This paragraph reports one TCR beta chain. What it recognizes is unknown. This sample is part of a study of OX40 agonist ivuxolimab in advanced cancers. Across the study: Subjects had a mean age of 60 years, with a range of 23 to 79; around 80% were male. Under the entry rules, prior anti-PD-1, anti-PD-L1 or anti-CTLA-4 therapy was allowed, and 40% had some. Study-wide results and limits: Some of the nonresponding patients also showed low levels of normalized T-cell clonal expansion.

The germline CDR1 and CDR2 sequences are SGHRS and YFSETQ. CDR3 length: 13 residues. V was cut by 0 bases and J by 7 bases, with 11 bases left in between. Some clones are missing from TCRdb's copy, which holds only in-frame ones; the method was immunoSEQ multiplex PCR. Among around 19,000 clones listed, under 75% were seen once. This chain links TRBV5-1 with TRBJ2-7, with D uncertain. Sample: CD4+ or CD8+ T cells sorted from blood, taken in a trial of the OX40 agonist ivuxolimab. This TCR was recovered from an adult with an advanced solid tumor such as melanoma, head and neck, liver or kidney cancer. CDR3 sequence reads: CASSLDLVGEQYF. Here the CDR3 DNA reads TGCGCCAGCAGCTTGGACCTCGTAGGGGAGCAGTACTTC.